Listed here are 13 T cell receptor beta chains from one sample, sequenced in a study of tumor and adjacent non-tumor tissue in lung cancer. This sample's RNA came from whole unsorted tissue. Three rounds of nested PCR, following a modified ARM-PCR protocol, produced the TCRbeta library. A single record per CDR3 protein comes from TCRdb applying MiXCR to the multiplex PCR reads. Among under 150,000 distinct CDR3 sequences listed, approximately 64% were seen once. The sequencing input was lung tumor tissue. These receptors all come from a man in his sixties with small cell lung cancer.

About this clonotype itself: One end of the junction is discordant with germline, which a read error may explain. The gene calls are TRBV20-1 and TRBJ2-2; tentatively, D is TRBD1 (6 bases). This CDR3 has 12 amino acids. Germline lookup yields CDR1 DFQATT and CDR2 SNEGSKA (reference sequence). CDR3 coding DNA: TGCAGTGCTGTCAGGGACACCGGGGAGCTGTTATTT. Translation gives CSAVRDTGELLF.

This clonotype has just a few counts. The J gene is TRBJ1-6, the V gene TRBV5-5; D is uncertain. The CDR3 has 13 residues. The ends were cut back, 4 bases at V and 6 bases at J, with 8 bases in the middle. Germline V lookup: CDR1 SGHKS, CDR2 YYEKEE (reference sequence). The DNA for the CDR3 is TGTGCCAGCAGCCCGGATGTTAATTCACCCCTCCACTTT. It is translated as CASSPDVNSPLHF.

The J gene is TRBJ2-1, the V gene TRBV10-2, with 10 nucleotides matching TRBD2. Trimming took 10 bases from V and 7 from J; bases not matched to a gene: 10. The CDR3 has 14 residues. The germline V gene encodes CDR1 WSHSY and CDR2 SAAADI. This chain's CDR3 is CATSLAGVGNEQFF. The CDR3 region has the DNA TGCGCCACCTCGCTAGCGGGAGTTGGAAATGAGCAGTTCTTC.

Ten or more counts support this clonotype. The chain combines TRBV20-1 with TRBJ2-7; the D is unclear. V was clipped by 1 base and J by 3 bases, with 10 bases between them. The CDR3 is made up of 13 amino acids. CDR1 DFQATT and CDR2 SNEGSKA come from the germline V gene (reference sequence). Written as DNA, the CDR3 is TGCAGTGCTAGAGGGGCGACGTTCTACGAGCAGTACGTC. It codes for CSARGATFYEQYV.

The rearrangement links TRBV5-4 to TRBJ2-1; the D gene is possibly TRBD1 (5 bases). CDR1 is SGHNT and CDR2 is YYREEE in the germline V gene (reference sequence). The CDR3 is made up of 15 amino acids. The CDR3 DNA follows: TGTATCAGCAGCTCCAGGGCGAGCTCCTACAATGAGCAGTTCTTC. As protein: CISSSRASSYNEQFF.

This clonotype came up a few times. A much larger clone lies a single base off, so this may be a read error. Here the CDR3 DNA reads TGTGCCAGAAGCCGCGGACTAGCAGAGACCCAGTACTTC. Its translation: CARSRGLAETQYF. The gene calls are TRBV11-3 and TRBJ2-5; 8 bases are shared with TRBD2. This CDR3 spans 13 amino acids. The V segment lost 9 bases and the J segment 4 bases; nucleotides outside the gene matches: 7. The germline gives CDR1 SGHNT, CDR2 YENEEA.

As regards this clonotype: One end of the junction is discordant with germline, which a read error may explain. The CDR3 spells CSASSQRTYGYIF. CDR3 sequence (DNA): TGCAGTGCTAGTTCCCAACGGACCTATGGCTACATCTTC. The chain couples TRBV20-1 to TRBJ1-2; no definite D call. Germline CDR1 is DFQATT and CDR2 is SNEGSKA (reference sequence). The CDR3 runs to 13 residues.

This chain joins TRBV5-6 and TRBJ2-7, with D possibly being TRBD1 or TRBD2 (5 bases each). CDR1 SGHDT and CDR2 YYEEEE come from the germline V gene. The CDR3 totals 14 residues. The CDR3 nucleotides read TGTGCCAGCAACTTGGTTGGGGGTACCTACGAGCAGTACGTC. It encodes CASNLVGGTYEQYV.

Only a few counts were recorded for this clonotype. A much larger clone sits a single nucleotide away, making a read error possible. The V and J genes are TRBV11-2 and TRBJ2-5, with D unresolved. The CDR3 is 13 amino acids. Germline CDR1 reads SGHAT; CDR2 reads FQNNGV. V lost 5 bases to trimming and J lost 4 bases, with 11 bases between them. The CDR3 DNA follows: TGTGCCAGCAGCCTTTGGGTAGGAGAGACCCAGTACTTC. Its protein product is CASSLWVGETQYF.

This clonotype was seen just once. Germline is not matched at one junction end, which may reflect a read error. The genes are TRBV11-2 and TRBJ2-2, with TRBD2 as a possible D gene (5 bases). Germline loops: CDR1 SGHAT, CDR2 FQNNGV. This CDR3 contains 14 residues. The CDR3 spells CASSLDRFTGDLFF. The CDR3 nucleotides are TGTGCCAGCAGCTTAGACAGGTTTACCGGGGATCTGTTTTTT.

This chain uses TRBV7-9 with TRBJ2-1; D is unresolved. The CDR3 length is 14 residues. V lost 1 base and J 6 bases, leaving 10 bases between the germline ends. The V gene's germline CDR1 is SEHNR and CDR2 FQNEAQ (reference sequence). The CDR3 protein is CASSLVGPINEQFF. CDR3 nucleotide sequence: TGTGCCAGCAGCTTAGTGGGTCCGATCAATGAGCAGTTCTTC. Complete variable domain (other parts from reference TRBV7-9 and TRBJ2-1): DTGVSQNPRHKITKRGQNVTFRCDPISEHNRLYWYRQTLGQGPEFLTYFQNEAQLEKSRLLSDRFSAERPKGSFSTLEIQRTEQGDSAMYLCASSLVGPINEQFFGPGTRLTVL.

About this clonotype: The junction differs from germline at one of its ends, possibly a read error. The CDR3 region has the DNA TGTGTCAGCAGTTTAGGGCACTATGGCTACACCTTC. Amino acid sequence: CVSSLGHYGYTF. The chain links TRBV13 to TRBJ1-2, with D unresolved. Germline assignment: CDR1 PRHDT and CDR2 FYEKMQ (reference sequence). The CDR3 consists of 12 residues.

V is TRBV20-1 and J is TRBJ1-5; no definite D call. Gene TRBJ2-3 matches the end of the DNA better, so the J call may be wrong. The CDR3 runs 13 residues. The germline CDR1 and CDR2 sequences are DFQATT and SNEGSKA (reference sequence). The CDR3 sequence: CSASRVGNQPQYF. The CDR3 DNA reads as TGCAGTGCTTCTAGGGTGGGGAATCAGCCCCAGTATTTT.